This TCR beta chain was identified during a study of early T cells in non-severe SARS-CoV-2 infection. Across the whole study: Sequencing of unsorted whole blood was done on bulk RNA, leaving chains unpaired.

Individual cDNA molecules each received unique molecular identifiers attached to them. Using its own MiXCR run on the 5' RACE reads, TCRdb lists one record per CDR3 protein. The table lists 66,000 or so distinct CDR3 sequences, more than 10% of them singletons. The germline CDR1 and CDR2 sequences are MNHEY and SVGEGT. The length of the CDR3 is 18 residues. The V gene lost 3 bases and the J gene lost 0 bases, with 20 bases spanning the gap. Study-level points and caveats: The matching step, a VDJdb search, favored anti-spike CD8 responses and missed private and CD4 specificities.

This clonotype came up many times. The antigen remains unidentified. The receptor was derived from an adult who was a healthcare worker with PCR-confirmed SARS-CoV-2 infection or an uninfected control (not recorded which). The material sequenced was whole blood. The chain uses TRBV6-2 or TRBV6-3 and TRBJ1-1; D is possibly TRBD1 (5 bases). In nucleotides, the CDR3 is TGTGCCAGCAGTTATCCCTACGGCCGGGGGAATATGAACACTGAAGCTTTCTTT. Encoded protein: CASSYPYGRGNMNTEAFF.